The clone carrying this TCR beta chain was detected many times. Its target is not known. The data derive from a study of T-cell memory formation after mild COVID-19. Study results and limitations: Clones that got smaller from day 15 to 85 had even CD4/CD8, while clones growing later tipped toward CD4+.

Germline V gene sequence: CDR1 SGHKS, CDR2 YYEKEE (reference sequence). The CDR3 runs 13 residues. V lost 1 base and J 3 bases, leaving 5 bases between the germline ends. MiXCR, run by TCRdb on the 5' RACE reads, gives a single entry per CDR3 protein. This repertoire shows under 450,000 distinct CDR3 sequences, about a quarter found once; its top ten account for around 13%. This receptor was obtained from an adult woman who had mild COVID-19 (a few samples of this study predate the infection). Cell type and time point are not known. Sequenced material: PBMCs or a T cell subset sorted from them (not recorded which). This sequence joins TRBV5-5 and TRBJ2-1, with D unresolved. The CDR3 coding sequence is TGTGCCAGCAGCTTGTACAGCTACAATGAGCAGTTCTTC. It yields the protein CASSLYSYNEQFF. Full variable domain (missing parts from reference TRBV5-5 and TRBJ2-1): DAGVTQSPTHLIKTRGQQVTLRCSPISGHKSVSWYQQVLGQGPQFIFQYYEKEERGRGNFPDRFSARQFPNYSSELNVNALLLGDSALYLCASSLYSYNEQFFGPGTRLTVL.